This is a list of T cell receptor beta chains from one sample in a study of cytomegalovirus exposure and HLA in healthy donors. Repertoires were generated with immunoSEQ multiplex PCR, while TCRdb's copy carries only in-frame clones and drops some. This sample carries about 89,000 clones, about 75% of them seen once, and the ten largest clones take around 10%. Sequencing was performed on PBMCs. These receptors were taken from a young man in good health and CMV-seropositive. The CDR3 runs from the conserved cysteine through the conserved F or W.

>TRBJ2-1|TRBV9
CASSVVVDSEQFF
>TRBJ2-3|TRBV7-2
CASSLRWVAGGEADTQYF
>NA|TRBV6-5
CASSLGTGSYEQYF
>TRBJ1-2|TRBV30
CAWSGGQSYTF
>TRBJ2-2|TRBV4-2
CASSQEDRGGGELFF
>TRBJ2-2|TRBV6-1
CASRQDSGAGELFF
>TRBJ1-3|TRBV19
CASSPLGGLSSGNTIYF
>TRBJ1-2|TRBV7-9
CSSSQPGQGWGYTF
>TRBJ2-1|TRBV5-4
CASSLSRGPYNEQFF
>TRBJ2-6|TRBV9
CASSTRSGANVLTF
>TRBJ2-1|TRBV7-9
CASSGDRGRIGGLHEQFF
>TRBJ2-7|TRBV15
CATSSTESGTGVEQYF
>TRBJ1-6|TRBV7-8
CASSLRGGGRTSYNSPLHF
>TRBJ2-7|TRBV2
CASSVTVRGAYEQYF
>TRBJ1-4|TRBV7-2
CASSPRGYHNEKLFF
>TRBJ1-4|TRBV19
CASSIGLSRGFNEKLFF
>TRBJ2-2|TRBV19
CASSIDRATGELFF
>TRBJ1-6|TRBV28
CASSSTGQGRLHF
>TRBJ2-5|TRBV18
CASSPGTGQETQYF
>TRBJ2-6|TRBV5-1
CASSLGQVEANVLTF
>TRBJ1-1|TRBV2
CASKDRGGNTEAFF
>TRBJ1-2|TRBV30
CAWSLQGYGYTF
>TRBJ2-5|TRBV5-1
CASSSSQGNQETQYF
>TRBJ1-5|TRBV28
CASSRGMGQGVMPQHF
>TRBJ2-1|TRBV7-6
CASSLGGQGYNEQFF
>TRBJ1-2|TRBV5-5
CASSLGASYGYTF
>TRBJ2-7|TRBV4-1
CASSLGFQGSYEQYF
>TRBJ2-2|TRBV27
CASSSSRVVYTGELFF
>TRBJ1-1|TRBV28
CASTQQGRTEAFF
>TRBJ1-2|TRBV6-1
CASRAGGANYGYTF
>TRBJ2-5|TRBV5-1
CASTPSPSETQYF
>NA|TRBV5-1
CASSFGGGTYEQYF
>TRBJ2-6|TRBV19
CASSIPSKGQGGPLTGANVLTF
>TRBJ2-7|TRBV15
CATSGQSYEQYF
>TRBJ1-2|TRBV6-1
CASRRSHSNYGYTF
>TRBJ2-7|TRBV21-1
CASSASLSSYEQYF
>TRBJ1-6|TRBV19
CASSLRDSNNSPLHF
>TRBJ2-1|TRBV28
CASSLLIGYNEQFF
>TRBJ2-5|TRBV7-3
CASSESGTGPTNRLETQYF
>TRBJ2-7|TRBV7-8
CASRPGTSGYEQYF
>TRBJ2-5|TRBV6-5
CASSPDRGQETQYF
>TRBJ2-5|TRBV6-1
CASIQGILETQYF
>TRBJ2-3|TRBV4-2
CASSQAGGGTRAQYF
>TRBJ1-2|TRBV19
CASSGAMVTYGYTF
>TRBJ1-1|TRBV15
CATSRTGRVAFF
>TRBJ2-2|TRBV2
CASSYSGELFF